One and the same sample provided the 3 T cell receptor beta chains below, sequenced in a study of molecular identifiers for immune sequencing clone quantification. TCRdb re-called the PCR reads with MiXCR, one entry per CDR3 protein. Here the sample spans 460,000 or so distinct CDR3 sequences, over 20% being singletons. Sequencing was performed on naive CD8+ T cells from blood, with Jurkat cell RNA spiked in. Subset given: FACS-sorted CD8+CD4-CCR7+CD45RA+ naive T cells. The receptors derive from a human donor in good health. Some libraries in this study had Jurkat cell RNA spiked in.

This clonotype was counted a few times. The genes are TRBV12-3 or TRBV12-4 and TRBJ2-5, with 11 bases lining up with TRBD2. The CDR3 runs 16 residues. V shed 6 bases, J shed 6 bases, and the junction held 12 bases outside the gene matches. DNA of the CDR3: TGTGCCAGCAGGACCGGGACTAGCGGTTACCCGCAGACCCAGTACTTC. This gives the protein CASRTGTSGYPQTQYF.

A remark on this clonotype: A much more abundant neighbour one base away suggests this may be a read error. V usage is TRBV2 and J usage is TRBJ2-3; maybe TRBD2 (6 bases). Trimming took 6 bases from V and 4 from J, leaving 17 bases between them. The CDR3 has 15 amino acids. Germline CDR1 reads SNHLY; CDR2 reads FYNNEI. The CDR3 sequence: CASSPIAVSADTQYF. CDR3 DNA sequence: TGTGCCAGCAGCCCTATAGCGGTTAGCGCAGATACGCAGTATTTT.

V and J are TRBV27 and TRBJ1-1; D gene uncertain. The CDR3 totals 15 residues. CDR1 is MNHEY, CDR2 SMNVEV, per germline (reference sequence). Trimming cost V 11 bases and J 7 bases, with 26 bases left between them. The CDR3 DNA reads as TGTGCCTGCACCCCATACGGGCCGGGCGATAATGAAGCTTTCTTT. This sequence encodes CACTPYGPGDNEAFF.